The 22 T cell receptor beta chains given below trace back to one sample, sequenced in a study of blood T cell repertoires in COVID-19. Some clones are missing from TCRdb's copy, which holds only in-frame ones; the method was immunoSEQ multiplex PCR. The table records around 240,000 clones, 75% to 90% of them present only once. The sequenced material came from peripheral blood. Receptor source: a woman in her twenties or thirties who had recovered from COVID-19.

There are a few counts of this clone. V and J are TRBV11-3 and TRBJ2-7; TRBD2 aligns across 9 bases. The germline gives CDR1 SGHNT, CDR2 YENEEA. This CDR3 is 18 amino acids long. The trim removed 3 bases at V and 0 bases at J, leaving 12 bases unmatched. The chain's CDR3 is CASSLGMSGGLPSYEQYF. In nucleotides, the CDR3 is TGTGCCAGCAGCTTGGGGATGAGCGGGGGGCTACCCTCCTACGAGCAGTACTTC.

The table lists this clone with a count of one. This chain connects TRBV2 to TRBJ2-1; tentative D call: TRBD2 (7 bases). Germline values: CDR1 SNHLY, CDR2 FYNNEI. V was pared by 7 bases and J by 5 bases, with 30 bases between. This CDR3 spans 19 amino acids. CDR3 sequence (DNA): TGTGCCAGCACTAGCCCATCACTGTGGGGGGGGCAGTCGGACAATGAGCAGTTCTTC. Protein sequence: CASTSPSLWGGQSDNEQFF.

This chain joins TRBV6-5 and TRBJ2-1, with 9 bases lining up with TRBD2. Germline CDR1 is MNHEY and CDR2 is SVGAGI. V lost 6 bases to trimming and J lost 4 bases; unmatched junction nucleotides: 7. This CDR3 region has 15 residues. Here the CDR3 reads CASRSGGGVYNEQFF. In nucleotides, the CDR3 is TGTGCCAGCAGGAGTGGCGGGGGGGTATACAATGAGCAGTTCTTC.

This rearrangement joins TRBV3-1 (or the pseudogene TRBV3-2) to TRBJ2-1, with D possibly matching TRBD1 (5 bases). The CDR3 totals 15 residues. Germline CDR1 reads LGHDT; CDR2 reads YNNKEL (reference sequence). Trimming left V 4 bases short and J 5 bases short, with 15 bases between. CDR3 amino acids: CASSLPGLGNNEQFF. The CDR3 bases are TGTGCCAGCAGCCTCCCAGGGTTGGGCAACAATGAGCAGTTCTTC.

CDR3 region: CSVDRQGLGTEAFF. The CDR3 region has the DNA TGCAGCGTTGATAGACAGGGCCTAGGGACTGAAGCTTTCTTT. The chain joins TRBV29-1 to TRBJ1-1; 7 bases line up with TRBD1. The CDR3 totals 14 residues. Trimming removed 3 bases from V and 5 bases from J; junction bases left unmatched: 9. Germline values: CDR1 SQVTM, CDR2 ANQGSEA.

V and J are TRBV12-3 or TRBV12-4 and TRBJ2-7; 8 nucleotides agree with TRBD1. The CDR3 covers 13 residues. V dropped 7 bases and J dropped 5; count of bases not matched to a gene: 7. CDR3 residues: CASIGDRFDEQYF. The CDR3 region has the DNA TGTGCCAGCATCGGGGACAGGTTCGACGAGCAGTACTTC.

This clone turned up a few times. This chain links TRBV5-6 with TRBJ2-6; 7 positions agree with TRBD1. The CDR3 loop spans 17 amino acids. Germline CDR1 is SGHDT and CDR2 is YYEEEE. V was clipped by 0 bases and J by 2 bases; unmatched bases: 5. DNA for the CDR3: TGTGCCAGCAGCTTGGGACAGGGAGTAGCTGGGGCCAACGTCCTGACTTTC. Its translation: CASSLGQGVAGANVLTF. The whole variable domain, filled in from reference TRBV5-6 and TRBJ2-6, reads DAGVTQSPTHLIKTRGQQVTLRCSPKSGHDTVSWYQQALGQGPQFIFQYYEEEERQRGNFPDRFSGHQFPNYSSELNVNALLLGDSALYLCASSLGQGVAGANVLTFGAGSRLTVL.

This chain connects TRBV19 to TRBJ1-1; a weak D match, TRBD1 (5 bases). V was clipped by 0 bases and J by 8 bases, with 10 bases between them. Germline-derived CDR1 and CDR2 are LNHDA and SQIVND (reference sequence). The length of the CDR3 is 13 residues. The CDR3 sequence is CASSIEAQGEAFF. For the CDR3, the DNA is TGTGCCAGTAGTATAGAGGCGCAGGGCGAAGCTTTCTTT.

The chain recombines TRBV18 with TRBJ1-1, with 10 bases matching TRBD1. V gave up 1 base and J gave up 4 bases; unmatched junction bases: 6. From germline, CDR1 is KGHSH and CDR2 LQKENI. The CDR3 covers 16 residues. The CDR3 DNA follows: TGTGCCAGCTCACCACAGAGACAGGGGGCAGGCACTGAAGCTTTCTTT. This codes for CASSPQRQGAGTEAFF.

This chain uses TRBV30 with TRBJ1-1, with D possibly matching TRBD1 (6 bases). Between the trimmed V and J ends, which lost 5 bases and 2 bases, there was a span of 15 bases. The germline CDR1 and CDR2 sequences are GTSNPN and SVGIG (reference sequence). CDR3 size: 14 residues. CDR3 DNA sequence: TGTGCCTGGGGACCGGGACAACGAAACACTGAAGCTTTCTTT. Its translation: CAWGPGQRNTEAFF.

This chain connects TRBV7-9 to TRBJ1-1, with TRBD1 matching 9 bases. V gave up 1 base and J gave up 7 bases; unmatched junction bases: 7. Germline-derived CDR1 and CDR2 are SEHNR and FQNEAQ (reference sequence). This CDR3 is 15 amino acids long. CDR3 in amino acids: CASSLGYRGRGEAFF. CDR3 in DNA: TGTGCCAGCAGCTTAGGATACAGGGGGCGAGGTGAAGCTTTCTTT.

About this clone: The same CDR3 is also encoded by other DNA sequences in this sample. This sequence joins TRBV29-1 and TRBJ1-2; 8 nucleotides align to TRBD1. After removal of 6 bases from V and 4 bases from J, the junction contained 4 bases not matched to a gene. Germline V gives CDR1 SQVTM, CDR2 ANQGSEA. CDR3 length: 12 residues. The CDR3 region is CSVDTGGYGYTF. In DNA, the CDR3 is TGCAGCGTCGATACAGGGGGCTATGGCTACACCTTC.

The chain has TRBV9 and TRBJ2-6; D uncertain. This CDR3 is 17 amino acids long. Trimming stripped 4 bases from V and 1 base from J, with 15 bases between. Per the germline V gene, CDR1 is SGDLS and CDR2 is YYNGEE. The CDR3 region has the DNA TGTGCCAGCAGCACCCGGCTCCGGGTTTCTGGGGCCAACGTCCTGACTTTC. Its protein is CASSTRLRVSGANVLTF.

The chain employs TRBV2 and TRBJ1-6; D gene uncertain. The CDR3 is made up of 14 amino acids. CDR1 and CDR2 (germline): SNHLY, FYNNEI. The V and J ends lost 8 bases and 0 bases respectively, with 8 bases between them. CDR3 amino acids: CASHGSSYNSPLHF. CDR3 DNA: TGTGCCAGCCACGGTAGCTCCTATAATTCACCCCTCCACTTT.

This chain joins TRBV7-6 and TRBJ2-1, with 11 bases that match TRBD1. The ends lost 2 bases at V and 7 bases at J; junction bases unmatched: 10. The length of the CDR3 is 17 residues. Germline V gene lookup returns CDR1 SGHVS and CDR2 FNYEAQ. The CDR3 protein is CASSLYPGQGAINEQFF. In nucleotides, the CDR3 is TGTGCCAGCAGCTTATATCCAGGACAGGGGGCGATTAATGAGCAGTTCTTC.

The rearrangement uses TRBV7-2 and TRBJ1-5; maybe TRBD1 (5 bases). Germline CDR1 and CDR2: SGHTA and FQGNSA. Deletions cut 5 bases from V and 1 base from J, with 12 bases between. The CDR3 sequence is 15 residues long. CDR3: CASSTDRGSNQPQHF. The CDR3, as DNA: TGTGCCAGCAGCACCGATCGGGGGAGCAATCAGCCCCAGCATTTT.

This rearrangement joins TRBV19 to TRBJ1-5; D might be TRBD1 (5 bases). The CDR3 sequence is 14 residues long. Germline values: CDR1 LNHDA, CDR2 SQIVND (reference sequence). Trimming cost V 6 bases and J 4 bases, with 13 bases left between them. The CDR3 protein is CASSPGHQNQPQHF. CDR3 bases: TGTGCCAGTAGCCCCGGACACCAGAATCAGCCCCAGCATTTT.

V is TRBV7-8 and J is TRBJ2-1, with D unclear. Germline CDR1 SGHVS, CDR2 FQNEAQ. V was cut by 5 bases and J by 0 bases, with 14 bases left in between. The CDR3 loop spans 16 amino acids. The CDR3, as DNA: TGTGCCAGCAGCCCGAAGTCAGCGAGCTCCTACAATGAGCAGTTCTTC. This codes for CASSPKSASSYNEQFF.

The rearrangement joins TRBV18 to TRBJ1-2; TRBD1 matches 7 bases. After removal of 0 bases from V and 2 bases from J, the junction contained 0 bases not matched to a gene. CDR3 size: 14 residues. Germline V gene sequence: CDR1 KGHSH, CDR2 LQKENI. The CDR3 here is CASSPPQGNYGYTF. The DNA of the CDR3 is TGTGCCAGCTCACCACCACAGGGGAACTATGGCTACACCTTC. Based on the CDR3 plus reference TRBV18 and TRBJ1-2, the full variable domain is NAGVMQNPRHLVRRRGQEARLRCSPMKGHSHVYWYRQLPEEGLKFMVYLQKENIIDESGMPKERFSAEFPKEGPSILRIQQVVRGDSAAYFCASSPPQGNYGYTFGSGTRLTVV.

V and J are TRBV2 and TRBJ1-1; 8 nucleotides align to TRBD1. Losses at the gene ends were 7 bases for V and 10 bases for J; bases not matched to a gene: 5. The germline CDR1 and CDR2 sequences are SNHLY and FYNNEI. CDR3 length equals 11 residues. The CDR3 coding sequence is TGTGCCAGCACCAGAGACAGGGGAGCTTTCTTT. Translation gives CASTRDRGAFF.

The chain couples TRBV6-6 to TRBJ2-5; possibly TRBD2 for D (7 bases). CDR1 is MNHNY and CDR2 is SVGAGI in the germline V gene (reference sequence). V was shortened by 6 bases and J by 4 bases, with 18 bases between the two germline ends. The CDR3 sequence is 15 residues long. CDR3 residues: CASRAWGGALETQYF. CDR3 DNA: TGTGCCAGCAGGGCCTGGGGGGGGGCATTAGAGACCCAGTACTTC.

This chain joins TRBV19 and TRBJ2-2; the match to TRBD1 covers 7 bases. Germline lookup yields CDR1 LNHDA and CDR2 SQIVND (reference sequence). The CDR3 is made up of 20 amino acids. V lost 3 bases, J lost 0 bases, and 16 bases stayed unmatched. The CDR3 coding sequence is TGTGCCAGTAGTATCCTCTCCACCGACCAGGGGGTGTCGAACACCGGGGAGCTGTTTTTT. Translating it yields CASSILSTDQGVSNTGELFF.